This paragraph reports one T cell receptor (beta chain). Participant ages covered roughly 18 to 89 years across 24 US areas. With V trimmed by 6 bases and J by 0 bases, 3 bases remained unmatched. Germline CDR1 SGHTA, CDR2 FQGNSA. This CDR3 is 14 amino acids long. The data are from a study of blood T cell repertoires in COVID-19. In the original analysis: By means of reference gene primer amplification, nucleated cell counts were estimated. Method: immunoSEQ multiplex PCR; TCRdb's copy keeps in-frame clones and lacks some. That table supplies the V and J calls and clone size; D and trimming were determined from the DNA. The sample has about 300,000 clones, under 90% seen once.

V gene TRBV7-2 combines with J gene TRBJ1-1; 8 bases are a match to TRBD1. The source material was PBMCs or T cells enriched from blood (not recorded which). The TCR sequence derives from a man aged 25 to 45 who had recovered from COVID-19. The chain's CDR3 is CASRRTGLNTEAFF. In nucleotides, the CDR3 is TGTGCCAGCAGGAGGACAGGGTTGAACACTGAAGCTTTCTTT.